This is a list of T cell receptor beta chains from one sample in a study of T-cell reconstitution after alpha-beta-depleted transplantation in children. TCRdb redid the calling of the PCR reads with MiXCR, one entry per CDR3 protein. The sample contains around 440,000 distinct CDR3 sequences, about 10% of which appear only once. Sequencing used PBMCs, obtained before TCRalphabeta/CD19-depleted stem cell transplant. The receptors originated from a child aged 2-15 years with inherited bone marrow failure, due to receive a stem cell transplant. The CDR3 runs from the conserved cysteine through the conserved F or W. The D gene is left open where the match is weak. Clone size is shown for a subset of rows, as once, few, many or a class of expanded clone.

TRBV4-3,many,TRBJ2-1,TRBD2,CASSQVLAANEQFF,TGCGCCAGCAGCCAGGTGCTAGCGGCCAATGAGCAGTTCTTC
TRBV10-3,few,TRBJ1-1,TRBD1,CAISEPTGVPEAFF,TGTGCCATCAGTGAGCCGACAGGGGTCCCCGAAGCTTTCTTT
TRBV27,many,TRBJ1-1,-,CASSLGAGVGWNTEAFF,TGTGCCAGCAGTTTAGGGGCCGGGGTGGGTTGGAACACTGAAGCTTTCTTT
TRBV4-3,many,TRBJ2-7,TRBD1,CASSQSKTGYEQYF,TGCGCCAGCAGCCAGTCTAAGACAGGGTACGAGCAGTACTTC
TRBV28,-,TRBJ1-4,-,CASRERGQTNEKLFF,TGTGCCAGCAGGGAAAGGGGCCAAACTAATGAAAAACTGTTTTTT
TRBV29-1,many,TRBJ2-1,TRBD1,CSVETGGVNEQFF,TGCAGCGTTGAAACAGGGGGCGTAAATGAGCAGTTCTTC
TRBV6-2/TRBV6-3,many,TRBJ1-4,-,CASRTEGEKLFF,TGTGCCAGCAGGACCGAAGGGGAAAAACTGTTTTTT
TRBV20-1,few,TRBJ2-3,-,CSAPPGSETDTQYF,TGCAGTGCCCCCCCCGGGAGTGAGACAGATACGCAGTATTTT
TRBV4-2,many,TRBJ2-1,TRBD2,CASSQAGLVGEQFF,TGTGCCAGCAGCCAAGCCGGACTAGTGGGTGAGCAGTTCTTC
TRBV29-1,many,TRBJ2-2,-,CSVERLINTGELFF,TGCAGCGTTGAGAGGCTAATCAACACCGGGGAGCTGTTTTTT
TRBV7-9,few,TRBJ2-7,-,CASSFQFYEQYF,TGTGCCAGCAGCTTTCAGTTCTACGAGCAGTACTTC
TRBV7-8,many,TRBJ2-7,TRBD2,CASSLLRLAGGLDAHEQYF,TGTGCCAGCAGCTTACTTAGACTAGCGGGAGGGCTAGATGCCCACGAGCAGTACTTC
TRBV24-1,many,TRBJ2-7,-,CATSDPRGTAPYEQYF,TGTGCCACCAGTGATCCCCGAGGGACTGCACCCTACGAGCAGTACTTC
TRBV15,many,TRBJ2-7,-,CATSRKPTGLTNEQYF,TGTGCCACCAGCAGAAAACCTACAGGACTAACCAACGAGCAGTACTTC
TRBV2,-,TRBJ2-2,TRBD1,CASSGPRTGALTGELFF,TGTGCCAGCAGTGGTCCCAGGACAGGGGCCCTCACCGGGGAGCTGTTTTTT
TRBV4-3,many,TRBJ2-7,TRBD2,CASSQLLAESSYEQYF,TGCGCCAGCAGCCAGCTACTAGCGGAAAGCTCCTACGAGCAGTACTTC
TRBV27,many,TRBJ2-7,-,CASSPIVGFFSYEQYF,TGTGCCAGCAGTCCAATTGTAGGGTTCTTCTCCTACGAGCAGTACTTC
TRBV4-3,many,TRBJ2-7,-,CASSRQTGTPYEQYF,TGCGCCAGCAGCCGCCAAACCGGGACCCCCTACGAGCAGTACTTC
TRBV2,many,TRBJ1-2,-,CASSEANFYGYTF,TGTGCCAGCAGTGAAGCCAACTTCTATGGCTACACCTTC
TRBV29-1,many,TRBJ2-5,TRBD1,CSVGDRAQETQYF,TGCAGCGTTGGGGACAGGGCCCAAGAGACCCAGTACTTC
TRBV5-1,-,TRBJ2-4,-,CASSPTWVGRTKNIQYF,TGCGCCAGCAGCCCGACCTGGGTAGGGAGGACCAAAAACATTCAGTACTTC
TRBV7-8,many,TRBJ1-3,-,CASSPRIFSGNTIYF,TGTGCCAGCAGCCCGCGTATATTCTCTGGAAACACCATATATTTT
TRBV10-3,-,TRBJ2-5,TRBD2,CALHTGTNPSETQYF,TGTGCCCTACACACCGGGACTAACCCTTCAGAGACCCAGTACTTC
TRBV19,many,TRBJ2-3,-,CASSWFDTQYF,TGTGCCAGTAGTTGGTTCGATACGCAGTATTTT
TRBV4-3,few,TRBJ2-6,TRBD2,CASSSMGGSVLTF,TGCGCCAGCAGTTCCATGGGGGGGAGCGTCCTGACTTTC
TRBV7-9,many,TRBJ2-1,-,CASSPQVARYNEQFF,TGTGCCAGCAGCCCCCAGGTTGCGCGATACAATGAGCAGTTCTTC
TRBV6-2/TRBV6-3,many,TRBJ2-7,-,CASSMGAVTYEQYF,TGTGCCAGCAGCATGGGAGCGGTTACCTACGAGCAGTACTTC
TRBV3-1,many,TRBJ2-2,TRBD1,CASSTTDRVAGELFF,TGTGCCAGCAGCACGACAGACAGGGTTGCCGGGGAGCTGTTTTTT
TRBV7-2,many,TRBJ2-1,-,CASSWADSYNEQFF,TGTGCCAGCAGCTGGGCTGATTCCTACAATGAGCAGTTCTTC
TRBV5-6,many,TRBJ2-7,TRBD2,CATKKGTSSYEQYF,TGTGCCACAAAAAAGGGGACTAGCTCCTACGAGCAGTACTTC
TRBV30,-,TRBJ2-7,-,CAWSVRREAFYSYEQYF,TGTGCCTGGAGTGTACGGCGGGAAGCGTTTTACTCCTACGAGCAGTACTTC
TRBV4-3,many,TRBJ2-2,-,CASSQDFSVTGELFF,TGCGCCAGCAGCCAAGATTTTAGCGTTACCGGGGAGCTGTTTTTT